This T cell receptor (beta chain) was identified in a study of cytomegalovirus exposure and HLA in healthy donors. With 60 Vbeta and 13 Jbeta primers, the PCR was carried out. The table came from immunoSEQ multiplex PCR; TCRdb's copy has only in-frame clones and leaves some out. The repertoire holds some 180,000 clones, with about an eighth as singletons. General study results and limits: It was only CMV serostatus that was available as immune exposure information.

The CDR3 runs 14 residues. Trimming took off 4 bases at V and 5 bases at J, with 14 bases between the two ends. Germline-derived CDR1 and CDR2 are SGDLS and YYNGEE. In its sample, this clone was seen a few times. Its antigen is currently unknown. This TCR was recovered from a middle-aged man in good health and CMV-seropositive. This chain joins TRBV9 and TRBJ2-3; weak D call: TRBD1 (6 bases). The sequenced sample was PBMCs. CDR3 protein: CASSTQGSGDTQYF. DNA of the CDR3: TGTGCCAGCAGCACACAGGGCTCGGGAGATACGCAGTATTTT.